Following are 6 T cell receptor beta chains from one sample sequenced in a study of shared clonotypes between healthy human individuals. Profiled with immunoSEQ multiplex PCR; TCRdb holds only in-frame clones, not every one. The sample has around 95,000 clones; less than 50% are singletons. Material: PBMCs. The receptors stem from a woman aged 40 to 50 in good health. Some clones in this sample may be carry-over from other donors' samples.

As for this clone: The junction and the germline gene differ at one end; a read error may be behind it. The chain is built from TRBV7-7 and TRBJ2-1, with D perhaps matching TRBD2 (6 bases). Per germline, CDR1 SSHAT and CDR2 FNYEAQ (reference sequence). The CDR3 runs to 15 residues. CDR3 nucleotide sequence: TGTGCTAGCAGCTTGGGTAGCGGACGGGGCGATGAGCAGTTCTTC. Its translation: CASSLGSGRGDEQFF.

The CDR3 DNA is TGTGCCAGCAGCTCTAGTTCCTCACTGGGCGAGACCCAGTACTTC. It specifies CASSSSSSLGETQYF. The chain recombines TRBV7-8 with TRBJ2-5, with unresolved D. The CDR3 loop spans 15 amino acids. CDR1 and CDR2 from the germline V gene are SGHVS and FQNEAQ. V was clipped by 4 bases and J by 5 bases, with 17 bases between them.

The chain employs TRBV29-1 and TRBJ2-1; 8 bases line up with TRBD1. Germline V gene sequence: CDR1 SQVTM, CDR2 ANQGSEA. The J segment lost 6 bases and the V segment lost 3 bases, leaving 7 bases of the junction unmatched. This CDR3 is built from 14 residues. CDR3 residues: CSVDETGVFNEQFF. The CDR3 region has the DNA TGCAGCGTTGATGAGACAGGGGTGTTCAATGAGCAGTTCTTC.

The V call is TRBV6-1, the J call TRBJ1-5, with no clear D. The ends were cut back, 4 bases at V and 3 bases at J, with 16 bases in the middle. Looked up from germline, CDR1 is MNHNS and CDR2 is SASEGT. The CDR3 contains 16 residues. The CDR3 protein is CASSGLGSGVNQPQHF. Here the CDR3 DNA reads TGTGCCAGCAGTGGTCTGGGATCGGGCGTCAATCAGCCCCAGCATTTT.

This clone was observed at least ten times. The rearrangement links TRBV4-1 to TRBJ2-1; 10 bases fit TRBD2. The CDR3 contains 11 residues. Germline V gives CDR1 MGHRA, CDR2 YSYEKL. J was trimmed by 15 bases and V by 6 bases; bases with no gene match: 5. CDR3 DNA: TGCGCCAGCAGTTTTAGCGGGAGGTCGTTCTTC. The encoded protein is CASSFSGRSFF.

The rearrangement links TRBV28 to TRBJ2-5; possible D gene TRBD1, 6 bases. The J call may not be correct, given that the DNA end is closer to TRBJ2-7. The CDR3 length is 12 residues. Germline V gene data show CDR1 as MDHEN and CDR2 as SYDVKM. This chain's CDR3 is CATSDSSYEQYF. The DNA for the CDR3 is TGTGCCACCTCGGACAGCTCCTACGAGCAGTACTTC.